This T cell receptor beta chain is drawn from a study of T cell repertoires in cytomegalovirus infection. Study at large: Public signatures in TCR beta pointed to CMV infection and matching HLA type.

This clonotype occurred a few times. Its target is unknown. Study findings and constraints: Dominating the ex vivo response were TCR beta clonotypes that were CMV-specific and HLA-C-restricted.

TCRdb analysed the reads with MiXCR anew, one entry per CDR3 protein. The table has under 500,000 distinct CDR3 sequences, about 44% seen once. The material sequenced was cultured PBMCs, taken from culture after CMV antigen stimulation. This receptor was taken from a human donor in good health (CMV status not recorded). Some clones in this sample may be carry-over from other donors' samples.

CDR3 coding DNA: TGTGCCAGCAGTTCCGAAAGTGCGAACACCGGGGAGCTGTTTTTT. Residues: CASSSESANTGELFF. The genes are TRBV27 and TRBJ2-2; no definite D call. Trimming removed 4 bases from V and 0 bases from J, with 9 bases in between. The germline V gene has CDR1 MNHEY and CDR2 SMNVEV (reference sequence). The CDR3 loop spans 15 amino acids.